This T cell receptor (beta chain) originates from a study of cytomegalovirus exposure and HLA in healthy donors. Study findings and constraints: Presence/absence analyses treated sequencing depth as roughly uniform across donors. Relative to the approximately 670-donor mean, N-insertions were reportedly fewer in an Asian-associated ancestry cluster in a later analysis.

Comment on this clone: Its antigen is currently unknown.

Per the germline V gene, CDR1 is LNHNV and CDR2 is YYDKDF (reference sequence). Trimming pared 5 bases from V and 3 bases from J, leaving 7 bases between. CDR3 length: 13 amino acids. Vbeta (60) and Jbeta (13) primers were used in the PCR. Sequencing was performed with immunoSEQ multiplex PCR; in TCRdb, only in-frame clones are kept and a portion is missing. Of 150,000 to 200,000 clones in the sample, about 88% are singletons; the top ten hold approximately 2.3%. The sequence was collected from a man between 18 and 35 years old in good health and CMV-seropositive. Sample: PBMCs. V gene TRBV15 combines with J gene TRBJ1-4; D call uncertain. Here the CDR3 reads CATSSGPNEKLFF. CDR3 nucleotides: TGTGCCACCAGCTCTGGGCCTAATGAAAAACTGTTTTTT. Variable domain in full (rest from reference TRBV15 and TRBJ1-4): DAMVIQNPRYQVTQFGKPVTLSCSQTLNHNVMYWYQQKSSQAPKLLFHYYDKDFNNEADTPDNFQSRRPNTSFCFLDIRSPGLGDTAMYLCATSSGPNEKLFFGSGTQLSVL.